The 17 T cell receptor beta chains reported below all come from one sample, sequenced in a study of cytomegalovirus exposure and HLA in healthy donors. PCR primers comprised 60 Vbeta and 13 Jbeta primers. Only in-frame clones appear in the TCRdb table, and some are missing; sequencing was by immunoSEQ multiplex PCR. The sample holds about 43,000 clones; roughly 77% are singletons and the top ten take roughly 1.5%. Sequenced input: PBMCs. Source of these receptors: a young man in good health and CMV-seronegative.

V usage is TRBV9 and J usage is TRBJ1-6; 8 bases agree with TRBD1. Germline lookup yields CDR1 SGDLS and CDR2 YYNGEE. The CDR3 sequence is 15 residues long. The trim removed 2 bases at V and 7 bases at J, leaving 5 bases unmatched. The DNA for the CDR3 is TGTGCCAGCAGCGTGCGACAGGGGCCCAATTCACCCCTCCACTTT. It encodes CASSVRQGPNSPLHF.

The chain combines TRBV6-4 with TRBJ2-1; TRBD2 aligns across 8 bases. The CDR3 contains 15 residues. J lost 4 bases, V lost 2 bases, and 4 bases had no gene match. The germline V gene has CDR1 MRHNA and CDR2 SNTAGT. The DNA for the CDR3 is TGTGCCAGCAGTGACGGGACTAGGGATTACAATGAGCAGTTCTTC. As protein: CASSDGTRDYNEQFF.

V gene TRBV5-6 combines with J gene TRBJ2-7; maybe TRBD2 (6 bases). The V end was cut by 4 bases, the J end by 3 bases, with 14 bases between. The germline CDR1 and CDR2 sequences are SGHDT and YYEEEE. The CDR3 covers 14 residues. The CDR3 sequence: CASSTGTSNYEQYF. CDR3 DNA: TGTGCCAGCAGCACTGGGACTTCAAACTACGAGCAGTACTTC.

CDR3 sequence reads: CASSLGGLAATDTQYF. The CDR3 nucleotides are TGTGCCAGCAGCTTAGGAGGACTAGCTGCGACAGATACGCAGTATTTT. The chain employs TRBV7-2 and TRBJ2-3; 8 bases agree with TRBD2. The V gene's germline CDR1 is SGHTA and CDR2 FQGNSA. The length of the CDR3 is 16 residues. The trim removed 1 base at V and 3 bases at J, leaving 6 bases unmatched.

The DNA for the CDR3 is TGCAGCGTTGTGGGTACAGATCACCCGGGACTAGCGGGACAAGAGACCCAGTACTTC. Translating gives CSVVGTDHPGLAGQETQYF. This chain uses TRBV29-1 with TRBJ2-5, with 13 positions matching TRBD2. The ends lost 4 bases at V and 2 bases at J; junction bases unmatched: 16. CDR3 length: 19 residues. The V gene's germline CDR1 is SQVTM and CDR2 ANQGSEA. The full variable domain, with the rest looked up from reference TRBV29-1 and TRBJ2-5, is SAVISQKPSRDICQRGTSLTIQCQVDSQVTMMFWYRQQPGQSLTLIATANQGSEATYESGFVIDKFPISRPNLTFSTLTVSNMSPEDSSIYLCSVVGTDHPGLAGQETQYFGPGTRLLVL.

This clone was counted only a few times. V and J are TRBV6-5 and TRBJ2-7; D may be TRBD1 (6 bases). The CDR3 sequence is 13 residues long. V dropped 6 bases and J dropped 3 bases, with 12 bases sitting between them. The V gene's germline CDR1 is MNHEY and CDR2 SVGAGI. As DNA, the CDR3 is TGTGCCAGCAGGACAGGACGAAACTACGAGCAGTACTTC. This codes for CASRTGRNYEQYF.

V is TRBV2 and J is TRBJ2-3; a possible D gene is TRBD2 (6 bases). Deletions cut 4 bases from V and 6 bases from J, with 17 bases between. The CDR3 is 15 residues long. Germline values: CDR1 SNHLY, CDR2 FYNNEI. CDR3 DNA: TGTGCCAGCAGTGGGTCGGCTTCACGGGGGGATACGCAGTATTTT. It translates to CASSGSASRGDTQYF.

This clone was seen a single time. The chain links TRBV4-3 to TRBJ2-1, with 10 nucleotides matching TRBD1. Germline V gene data show CDR1 as LGHNA and CDR2 as YSLEER. The CDR3 length is 13 residues. With V trimmed by 4 bases and J by 9 bases, 3 bases remained unmatched. The CDR3 DNA is TGCGCCAGCAGCCGACAGGGGGCCCCTGAGCAGTTCTTC. Translation gives CASSRQGAPEQFF.

V and J are TRBV27 and TRBJ2-4; perhaps TRBD2 as D (5 bases). Germline-derived CDR1 and CDR2 are MNHEY and SMNVEV (reference sequence). The CDR3 is 16 residues long. V lost 8 bases and J lost 2, with 19 bases in between. For the CDR3, the DNA is TGTGCCAGCCGGGCTTGGGGAGCCGAGACCAAAAACATTCAGTACTTC. This sequence encodes CASRAWGAETKNIQYF.

Of note for this clone: Within the sample, other DNA sequences also encode this same CDR3. This chain links TRBV6-5 with TRBJ2-5, with D perhaps TRBD2 (5 bases). The V end lost 6 bases, the J end lost 0 bases, and 5 bases lay between the germline ends. Germline V gene lookup returns CDR1 MNHEY and CDR2 SVGAGI. This CDR3 has 12 residues. The DNA of the CDR3 is TGTGCCAGCAGGGACTACCAAGAGACCCAGTACTTC. This encodes CASRDYQETQYF.

This chain uses TRBV19 with TRBJ1-1, with D perhaps TRBD1 (6 bases). In germline, CDR1 is LNHDA, CDR2 SQIVND (reference sequence). The CDR3 sequence is 15 residues long. Trimming removed 7 bases at V and 0 bases at J, with 15 bases between. CDR3 loop: CASMQGHSMNTEAFF. The CDR3 DNA follows: TGTGCCAGTATGCAGGGACATTCCATGAACACTGAAGCTTTCTTT.

V gene TRBV2 combines with J gene TRBJ2-1; TRBD1 matches 8 bases. The CDR3 runs 19 residues. CDR1 SNHLY and CDR2 FYNNEI come from the germline V gene. The V and J ends lost 7 bases and 0 bases, in that order; junction bases with no gene match: 17. This CDR3 reads CASKHKPGGLLPSYNEQFF. CDR3 in DNA: TGTGCCAGCAAACATAAGCCAGGGGGCCTACTACCCTCCTACAATGAGCAGTTCTTC.

This chain connects TRBV20-1 to TRBJ2-1, with D perhaps matching TRBD1 (5 bases). The ends were cut back, 2 bases at V and 6 bases at J, with 5 bases in the middle. This CDR3 region has 11 residues. Germline assignment: CDR1 DFQATT and CDR2 SNEGSKA (reference sequence). The CDR3 here is CSARQGNEQFF. For the CDR3, the DNA is TGCAGTGCTAGACAGGGCAATGAGCAGTTCTTC.

This clone was detected a few times. The chain combines TRBV27 with TRBJ2-7, with 8 bases fitting TRBD1. The V and J ends lost 1 base and 4 bases, in that order; junction bases with no gene match: 6. Germline V CDR1 and CDR2: MNHEY, SMNVEV (reference sequence). The CDR3 loop spans 15 amino acids. The CDR3 coding sequence is TGTGCCAGCAGTTTATTCGGCAGGGGGCTATACGAGCAGTACTTC. It yields the protein CASSLFGRGLYEQYF.

Only a few counts were recorded for this clone. This chain links TRBV7-9 with TRBJ1-1, with a possible D match to TRBD1 (6 bases). In germline, CDR1 is SEHNR, CDR2 FQNEAQ (reference sequence). The V end was cut by 1 base, the J end by 4 bases, with 13 bases between. The CDR3 is made up of 15 amino acids. This chain's CDR3 is CASSLEGHSGTEAFF. The CDR3 DNA reads TGTGCCAGCAGCTTAGAGGGACACTCGGGCACTGAAGCTTTCTTT.

The V gene is TRBV19, the J gene TRBJ1-5; D is perhaps TRBD1 (6 bases). Germline CDR1 and CDR2: LNHDA and SQIVND (reference sequence). V was clipped by 8 bases and J by 2 bases, with 16 bases between them. This CDR3 spans 15 amino acids. CDR3 nucleotide sequence: TGTGCCAGTGATACCGGGACATACGGCAATCAGCCCCAGCATTTT. This sequence encodes CASDTGTYGNQPQHF.

The V gene is TRBV5-1, the J gene TRBJ1-3; D is undetermined. Germline V gene data show CDR1 as SGHRS and CDR2 as YFSETQ. V lost 0 bases to trimming and J lost 0 bases, with 16 bases between them. The CDR3 is 18 residues long. The CDR3 here is CASSLVFAGSSSGNTIYF. CDR3 DNA: TGCGCCAGCAGCTTGGTTTTTGCAGGATCGAGCTCTGGAAACACCATATATTTT. Using reference TRBV5-1 and TRBJ1-3 for the parts outside the CDR3, the full variable domain is KAGVTQTPRYLIKTRGQQVTLSCSPISGHRSVSWYQQTPGQGLQFLFEYFSETQRNKGNFPGRFSGRQFSNSRSEMNVSTLELGDSALYLCASSLVFAGSSSGNTIYFGEGSWLTVV.